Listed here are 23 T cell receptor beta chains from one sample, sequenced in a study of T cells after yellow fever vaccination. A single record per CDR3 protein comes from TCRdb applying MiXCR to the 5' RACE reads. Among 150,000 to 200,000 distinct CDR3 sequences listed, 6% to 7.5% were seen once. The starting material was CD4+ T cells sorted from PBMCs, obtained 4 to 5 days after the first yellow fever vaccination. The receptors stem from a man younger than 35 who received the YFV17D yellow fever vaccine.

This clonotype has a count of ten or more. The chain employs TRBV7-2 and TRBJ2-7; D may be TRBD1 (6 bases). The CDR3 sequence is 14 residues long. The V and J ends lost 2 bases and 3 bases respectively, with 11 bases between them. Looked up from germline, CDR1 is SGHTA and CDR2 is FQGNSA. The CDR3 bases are TGTGCCAGCAGCTTATCCAGGGGCAACTACGAGCAGTACTTC. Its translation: CASSLSRGNYEQYF.

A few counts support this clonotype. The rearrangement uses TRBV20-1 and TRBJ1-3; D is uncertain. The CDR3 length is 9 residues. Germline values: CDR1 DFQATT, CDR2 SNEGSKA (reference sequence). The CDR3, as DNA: TGCAGACCGTTAAACACCATATATTTT. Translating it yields CRPLNTIYF.

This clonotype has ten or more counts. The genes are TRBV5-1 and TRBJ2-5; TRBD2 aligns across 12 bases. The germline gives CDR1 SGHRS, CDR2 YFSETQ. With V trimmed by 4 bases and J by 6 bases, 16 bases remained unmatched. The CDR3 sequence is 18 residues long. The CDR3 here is CASSMEVMTSGGLKTQYF. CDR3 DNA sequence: TGCGCCAGCAGCATGGAGGTTATGACTAGCGGGGGTCTCAAGACCCAGTACTTC.

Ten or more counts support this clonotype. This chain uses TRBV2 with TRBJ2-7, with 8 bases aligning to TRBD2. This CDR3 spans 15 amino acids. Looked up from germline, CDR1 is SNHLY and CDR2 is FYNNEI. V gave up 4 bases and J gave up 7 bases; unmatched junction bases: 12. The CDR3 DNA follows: TGTGCCAGCAGTGTAAACGGGGGGGCCGTGGAAGAGCAGTACTTC. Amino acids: CASSVNGGAVEEQYF.

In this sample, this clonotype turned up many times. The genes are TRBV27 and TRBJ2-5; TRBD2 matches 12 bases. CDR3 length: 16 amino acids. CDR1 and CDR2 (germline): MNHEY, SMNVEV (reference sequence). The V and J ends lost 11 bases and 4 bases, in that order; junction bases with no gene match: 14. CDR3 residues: CARSSGGAGLLETQYF. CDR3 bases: TGTGCCCGCTCTAGCGGGGGGGCCGGTTTGTTAGAGACCCAGTACTTC.

In DNA form, the CDR3 reads TGTGCCAGCAGCCATGCCCTGACAGGGTGGGACACCGGGGAGCTGTTTTTT. It yields the protein CASSHALTGWDTGELFF. The chain employs TRBV6-2 or TRBV6-3 and TRBJ2-2; 7 nucleotides align to TRBD1. Trimming removed 6 bases from V and 3 bases from J; junction bases left unmatched: 13. CDR3 length: 17 amino acids. CDR1 is MNHEY, CDR2 SVGEGT, per germline.

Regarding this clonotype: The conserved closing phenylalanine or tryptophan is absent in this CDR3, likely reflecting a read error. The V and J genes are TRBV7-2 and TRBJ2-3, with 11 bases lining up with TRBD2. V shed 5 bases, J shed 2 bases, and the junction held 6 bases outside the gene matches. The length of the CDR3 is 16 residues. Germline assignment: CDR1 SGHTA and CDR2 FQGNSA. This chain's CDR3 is CASSLRLAGTTDTQYI. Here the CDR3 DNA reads TGTGCCAGCAGCCTCCGACTAGCGGGGACCACAGATACGCAGTATATT.

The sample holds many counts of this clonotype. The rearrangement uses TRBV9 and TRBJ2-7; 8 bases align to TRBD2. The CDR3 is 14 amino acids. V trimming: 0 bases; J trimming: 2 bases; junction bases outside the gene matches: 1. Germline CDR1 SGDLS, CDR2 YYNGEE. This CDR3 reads CASSVAGGTYEQYF. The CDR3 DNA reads TGTGCCAGCAGCGTAGCGGGGGGGACCTACGAGCAGTACTTC.

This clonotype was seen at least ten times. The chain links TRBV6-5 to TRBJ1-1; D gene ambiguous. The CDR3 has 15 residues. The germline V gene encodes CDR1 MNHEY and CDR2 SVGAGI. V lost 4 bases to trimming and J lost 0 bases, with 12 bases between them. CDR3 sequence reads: CASSSYHSLNTEAFF. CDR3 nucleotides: TGTGCCAGCAGTTCCTATCACAGCTTGAACACTGAAGCTTTCTTT.

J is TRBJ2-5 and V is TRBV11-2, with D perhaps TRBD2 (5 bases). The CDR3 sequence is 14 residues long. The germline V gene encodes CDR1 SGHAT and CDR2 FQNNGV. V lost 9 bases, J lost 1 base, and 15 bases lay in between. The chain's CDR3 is CASTPREIQETQYF. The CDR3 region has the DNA TGTGCCAGTACCCCCCGGGAAATCCAAGAGACCCAGTACTTC.

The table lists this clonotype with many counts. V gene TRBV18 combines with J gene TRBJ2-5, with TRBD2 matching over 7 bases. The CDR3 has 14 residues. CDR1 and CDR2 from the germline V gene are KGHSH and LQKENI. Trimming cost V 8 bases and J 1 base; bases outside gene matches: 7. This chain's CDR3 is CASAPSGIQETQYF. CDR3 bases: TGTGCCAGCGCCCCTAGCGGAATCCAAGAGACCCAGTACTTC.

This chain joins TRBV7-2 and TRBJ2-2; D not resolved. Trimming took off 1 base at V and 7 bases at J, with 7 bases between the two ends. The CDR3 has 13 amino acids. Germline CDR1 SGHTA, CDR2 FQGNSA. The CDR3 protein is CASSLVGHGELFF. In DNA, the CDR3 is TGTGCCAGCAGCTTAGTAGGTCACGGGGAGCTGTTTTTT.

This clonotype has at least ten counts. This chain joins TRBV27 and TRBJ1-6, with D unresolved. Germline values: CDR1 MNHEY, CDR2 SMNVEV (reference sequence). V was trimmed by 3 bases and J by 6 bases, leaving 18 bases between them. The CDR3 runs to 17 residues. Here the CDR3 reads CASSFTRLWRLNSPLHF. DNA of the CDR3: TGTGCCAGCAGTTTCACTCGTCTTTGGCGGCTTAATTCACCCCTCCACTTT.

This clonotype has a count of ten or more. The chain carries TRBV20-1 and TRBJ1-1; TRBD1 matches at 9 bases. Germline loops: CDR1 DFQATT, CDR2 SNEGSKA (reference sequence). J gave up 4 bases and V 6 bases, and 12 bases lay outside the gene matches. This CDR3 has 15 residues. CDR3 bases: TGCAGTGCATTCCCGGGACAGGGAGTAAGCACTGAAGCTTTCTTT. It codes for CSAFPGQGVSTEAFF.

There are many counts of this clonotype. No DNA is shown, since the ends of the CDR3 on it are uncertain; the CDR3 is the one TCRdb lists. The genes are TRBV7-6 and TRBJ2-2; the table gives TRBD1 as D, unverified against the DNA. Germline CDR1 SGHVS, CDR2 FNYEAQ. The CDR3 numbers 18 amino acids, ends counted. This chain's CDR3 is CASILVSRGGYSTGELFF.

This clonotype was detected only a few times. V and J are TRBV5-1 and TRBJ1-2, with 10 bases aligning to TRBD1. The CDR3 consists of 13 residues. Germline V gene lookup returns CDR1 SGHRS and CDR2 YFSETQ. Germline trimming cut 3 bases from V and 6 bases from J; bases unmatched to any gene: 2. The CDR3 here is CASSSGQGDGYTF. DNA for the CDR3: TGCGCCAGCAGCTCCGGACAGGGGGATGGCTACACCTTC.

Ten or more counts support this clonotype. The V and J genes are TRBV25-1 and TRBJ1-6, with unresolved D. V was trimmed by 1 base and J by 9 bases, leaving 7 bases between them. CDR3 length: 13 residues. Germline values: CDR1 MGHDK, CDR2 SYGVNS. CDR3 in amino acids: CASSESWVSPLHF. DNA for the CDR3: TGTGCCAGCAGTGAATCCTGGGTTTCACCCCTCCACTTT.

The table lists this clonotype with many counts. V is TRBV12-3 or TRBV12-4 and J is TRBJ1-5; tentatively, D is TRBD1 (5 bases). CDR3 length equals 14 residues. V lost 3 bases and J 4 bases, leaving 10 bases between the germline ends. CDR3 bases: TGTGCCAGCAGTTTTACCGGGGGGAATCAGCCCCAGCATTTT. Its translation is CASSFTGGNQPQHF.

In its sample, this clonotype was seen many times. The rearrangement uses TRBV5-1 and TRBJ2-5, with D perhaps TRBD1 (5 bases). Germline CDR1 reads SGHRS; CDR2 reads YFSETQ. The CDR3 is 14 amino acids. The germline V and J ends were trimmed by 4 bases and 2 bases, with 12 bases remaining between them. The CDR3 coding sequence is TGCGCCAGCAGCCCCGACAGACATCAAGAGACCCAGTACTTC. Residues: CASSPDRHQETQYF. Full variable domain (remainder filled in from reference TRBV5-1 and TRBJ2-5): KAGVTQTPRYLIKTRGQQVTLSCSPISGHRSVSWYQQTPGQGLQFLFEYFSETQRNKGNFPGRFSGRQFSNSRSEMNVSTLELGDSALYLCASSPDRHQETQYFGPGTRLLVL.

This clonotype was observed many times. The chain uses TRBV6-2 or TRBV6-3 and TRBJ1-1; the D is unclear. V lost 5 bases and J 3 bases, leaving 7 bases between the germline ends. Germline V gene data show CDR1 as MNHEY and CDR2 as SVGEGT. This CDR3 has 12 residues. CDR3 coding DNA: TGTGCCAGCAGTACAAGTTACACTGAAGCTTTCTTT. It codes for CASSTSYTEAFF.

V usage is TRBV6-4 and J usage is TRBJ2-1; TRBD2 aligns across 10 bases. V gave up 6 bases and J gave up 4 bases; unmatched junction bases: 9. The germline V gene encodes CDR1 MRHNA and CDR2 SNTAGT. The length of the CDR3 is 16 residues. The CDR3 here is CASSVMSGGDYNEQFF. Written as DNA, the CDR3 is TGTGCCAGCAGCGTAATGAGCGGGGGGGATTACAATGAGCAGTTCTTC.

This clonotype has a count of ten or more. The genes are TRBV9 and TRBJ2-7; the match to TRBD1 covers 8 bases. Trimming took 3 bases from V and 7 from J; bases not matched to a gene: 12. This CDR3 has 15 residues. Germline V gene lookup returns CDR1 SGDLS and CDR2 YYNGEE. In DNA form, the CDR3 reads TGTGCCAGCAGCGGGGGGGCCAGGGGGCTTTTGGAGCAGTACTTC. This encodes CASSGGARGLLEQYF. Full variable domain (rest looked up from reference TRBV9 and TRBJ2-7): DSGVTQTPKHLITATGQRVTLRCSPRSGDLSVYWYQQSLDQGLQFLIQYYNGEERAKGNILERFSAQQFPDLHSELNLSSLELGDSALYFCASSGGARGLLEQYFGPGTRLTVT.

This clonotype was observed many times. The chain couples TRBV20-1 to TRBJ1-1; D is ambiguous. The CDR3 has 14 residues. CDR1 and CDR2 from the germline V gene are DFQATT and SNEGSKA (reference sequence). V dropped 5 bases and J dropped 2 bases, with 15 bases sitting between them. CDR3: CSARHIRANTEAFF. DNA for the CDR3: TGCAGTGCTCGGCACATTAGGGCTAACACTGAAGCTTTCTTT.